A selection of T cell receptor beta chains follows, all from one sample in a study of tumor-infiltrating lymphocytes in primary liver carcinoma. TCRdb re-called the multiplex PCR reads through MiXCR, storing one row per CDR3 protein. The table includes about 350,000 distinct CDR3 sequences, approximately 65% detected once. Source material: peripheral blood. The receptors shown here come from a man aged 40-49 years with primary liver carcinoma and hepatitis B virus infection. The CDR3 runs from the conserved cysteine through the conserved F or W. A D gene is named only where the DNA matches it firmly. Rows give clone size only sometimes, using once, few, many, or a class for an expanded clone.

d_call clone_size j_call v_call cdr3_nt cdr3_aa
TRBD1 NA TRBJ1-2 TRBV7-9 TGTGCCAGCAGCCCCCGGACAGGCTACTATGGCCACACCTTC CASSPRTGYYGHTF
NA many TRBJ2-7 TRBV28 TGTGCCAGCAGTTTCTCGCGGACAGCTTCCTACGAGCAGTACTTC CASSFSRTASYEQYF
NA once TRBJ2-3 TRBV6-2/TRBV6-3 TGTGCCAGCAGACAAAGGGACTCCCCGACAGATACGCAGTATTTT CASRQRDSPTDTQYF
TRBD2 many TRBJ2-3 TRBV4-2 TGTGCCAGCAGCCAAGGACTAGCGGGAGGGGATACGCAGTATTTT CASSQGLAGGDTQYF
NA many TRBJ2-5 TRBV6-5 TGTGCCAGCAGTTACTTGCAGGGAGGAGAGACCCAGTACTTC CASSYLQGGETQYF
NA many TRBJ1-1 TRBV12-3/TRBV12-4 TGTGCCAGCAGTATTCTTGCTGAAGCTTTCTTT CASSILAEAFF
NA NA TRBJ2-1 TRBV7-9 TGTGCCAGCAGCCCGCGGACGAGCTCCTACAATGAGCAGCTCTTC CASSPRTSSYNEQLF
TRBD2 NA TRBJ2-1 TRBV11-2 TGTGCCAGCAACTCCCGACTAGCGGCAGCCCCCTACAATGAGCAGTTCTTC CASNSRLAAAPYNEQFF
TRBD2 NA TRBJ2-1 TRBV11-2 TGTGCCAGCGGCTTAGCGGGGTATTACAATGAGCAGTTCTTC CASGLAGYYNEQFF
NA NA TRBJ2-7 TRBV5-4 TGTGCCAGCAGCTTGGGGCAGGGGAGAGCCGACGAGCAGTACTTC CASSLGQGRADEQYF
NA NA TRBJ1-1 TRBV14 TGTGCCAGCAGCCAAGTTTTCAGCATGAACACTGAAGCTTTCTTT CASSQVFSMNTEAFF
NA NA TRBJ1-4 TRBV11-2 TGTGCCAGCAGCGGAGGCGTTCAGGGAAATGAAAAACTGTTTTTT CASSGGVQGNEKLFF
NA NA TRBJ2-2 TRBV5-6 TGTGCCGGCAGCTCACTACCCCGGGACGAGAACACCGGGGAGCTGTTTTTT CAGSSLPRDENTGELFF
TRBD1 NA TRBJ2-7 TRBV11-2 TGTGCCAGCAGTTTAGGGATAGGGGGCTTCTACGAGCAGTACTTC CASSLGIGGFYEQYF
TRBD1 NA TRBJ1-1 TRBV2 TGTGCCAGCAGATTCAGGGGGCAAGGGAACACTGAAGCTTTCTTT CASRFRGQGNTEAFF
NA many TRBJ2-7 TRBV11-2 TGTGCCAGCAGCTTATCCTACCAGCAGTACTTC CASSLSYQQYF
TRBD1 NA TRBJ2-7 TRBV24-1 TGTGCCACCAGTGGTTCGATCGGTGGGACAGGGGGCGAGGACGAGCAGTACTTC CATSGSIGGTGGEDEQYF
NA NA TRBJ1-4 TRBV11-2 TGTGCCAGTAGCTTAGATTCAGCTTCGGAAATACTGTTTTTT CASSLDSASEILFF
TRBD1 NA TRBJ2-1 TRBV29-1 TGCAGCGTGCCCCGACAGGGGATGGCGTCCAATAAGCAGTTCTTC CSVPRQGMASNKQFF
NA once TRBJ2-1 TRBV13 TGTGCCAGCAGCTACCTACACGGAGCTTCGTACAATGAGCAGTTCTTC CASSYLHGASYNEQFF
NA NA TRBJ1-5 TRBV9 TGTGCCAGCAGCGTAGGGCAGGGTGGGGATCAGCCCCAGCATTTT CASSVGQGGDQPQHF
NA NA TRBJ2-7 TRBV11-1 TGTGCCAGCAGCTTAACAAGCGCGAGAACCTACGAGCAGTACTTC CASSLTSARTYEQYF
NA NA TRBJ2-1 TRBV24-1 TGTGCCACCAGTGATTTGTTTAGCGGAAACTACAATGAGCAGTTCTTC CATSDLFSGNYNEQFF
TRBD2 NA TRBJ2-7 TRBV10-1 TGCGCCAGCAGTGAGTCTCGCCTAGTGGGACTAGACGAGCAGTACTTC CASSESRLVGLDEQYF
TRBD2 many TRBJ2-5 TRBV4-3 TGCGCCAGCAGCCAAGAAACCGGGAGGGCCCTAGAGACCCAGTACTTC CASSQETGRALETQYF
TRBD2 many TRBJ2-5 TRBV5-5 TGTGCCAGCAGCCGAAATTCGGGACTACAAGAGACCCAGTACTTC CASSRNSGLQETQYF
NA once TRBJ2-7 TRBV4-2 TGTGCCAGCAGCGACCCCATCGGCTACGAGCAGTACTTC CASSDPIGYEQYF
NA NA TRBJ1-3 TRBV30 TGTGCCTGGAGTGGGACTGGAAACACCATATATTTT CAWSGTGNTIYF
NA NA TRBJ2-3 TRBV11-3 TGTGCCAGCAGCCCAAGGGTGATAGGACCGATGGATACGCAGTATTTT CASSPRVIGPMDTQYF
TRBD2 few TRBJ2-3 TRBV10-3 TGTGCCTGCAGAAGCGGGAGATTGAGTCATGTTACAGATACGCAGTATTTT CACRSGRLSHVTDTQYF
NA NA TRBJ2-5 TRBV24-1 TGTGCCACCAGTACCAGCAGCCAAGAGACCCAGTACTTC CATSTSSQETQYF
NA NA TRBJ2-1 TRBV11-2 TGTGCCAACAGCTTCAGTCACGGGTGTAATGAGCAGTTCTTC CANSFSHGCNEQFF
NA NA TRBJ2-3 TRBV9 TGTGCCAGCAGCGTAGCATCTAGCACAGATACGCAGTATTTT CASSVASSTDTQYF
NA many TRBJ2-2 TRBV6-6 TGTGCCAGCAGTTATTTACACACCGGGGAGCTGTTTTTT CASSYLHTGELFF
TRBD1 NA TRBJ1-5 TRBV11-3 TGTGCCAGCAGCCCCCCGCAGGTGGTAACAGGGGGTCATCAGCCCCAGCATTTT CASSPPQVVTGGHQPQHF
NA once TRBJ2-7 TRBV11-2 TGTGCCAGCAGTCTATCAGGGGCGCTTTACAGGCAGTACTTC CASSLSGALYRQYF
NA NA TRBJ2-7 TRBV13 TGTGCCTGCAGCTCCCAGACTCTCCCCTACGAGCAGTACTTC CACSSQTLPYEQYF
NA NA TRBJ2-7 TRBV14 TGTGCCAGCAGCCAAGTGAGACGGACTACTTACGAGCAGTACTTC CASSQVRRTTYEQYF
TRBD2 many TRBJ2-1 TRBV5-1 TGCGCCAGCAGCGAACTCCAACTAGCGGACAATGAGCAGTTCTTC CASSELQLADNEQFF
TRBD1 NA TRBJ2-3 TRBV9 TGTGCCAGCAGCGTTCAACCGGGACAGGGGACAGATACGCAGTATTTT CASSVQPGQGTDTQYF
NA NA TRBJ2-5 TRBV29-1 TGCAACATTGGTCTCTTGGAGACCCAGTACTTC CNIGLLETQYF
NA few TRBJ2-5 TRBV13 TGTGCCAGCAGCTTAGGGTTGGAAGGGGGCCAAGAGACCCAGTACTTC CASSLGLEGGQETQYF
TRBD1 once TRBJ1-2 TRBV11-2 TGTGCCAGCACAACACGACAGGGAGAGGGTGGCTGCACCTTC CASTTRQGEGGCTF
NA NA TRBJ2-6 TRBV11-2 TGTGCCAGCAACTACGAAATCTCTGGGGCCAACGTACTGACTTTC CASNYEISGANVLTF
NA once TRBJ2-2 TRBV20-1 TGCAGTGCCAGGAAAACCGGGGAGCTGTTTTTT CSARKTGELFF
TRBD1 few TRBJ2-7 TRBV24-1 TGTGCCACCAGTGACGAACAGGGGTACGAGCAGTACTTC CATSDEQGYEQYF
NA many TRBJ2-3 TRBV6-2/TRBV6-3 TGTGCCAGCAGGGGCGGGAGCACAGATACGCAGTATTTT CASRGGSTDTQYF
NA medium-sized TRBJ2-4 TRBV11-2 TGTGCCAGCAGCTCCCGACTGGCCAAAAACATTCAGTACTTC CASSSRLAKNIQYF
NA NA TRBJ2-3 TRBV4-1 TGCGCCAGCAGCCACCCCTCGCCAGGAGATACGCAGTATTTT CASSHPSPGDTQYF
TRBD1 few TRBJ1-1 TRBV6-2/TRBV6-3 TGTGCCAGCAGATCGACAGGGATGCCTGAAGCTTTCTTT CASRSTGMPEAFF
NA NA TRBJ1-3 TRBV4-2 TGTGCCAGCAGCCAAGCTGCGGGAAACACCGTATATTTT CASSQAAGNTVYF
NA NA TRBJ2-4 TRBV5-1 TGCGCCAGCAGCTTGTATGGGACAGCCAAAAACATTCAGTACTTC CASSLYGTAKNIQYF
NA NA TRBJ2-1 TRBV5-6 TGTGCCAGCACTCTGGGGTACCCCGACAATGAGCAGTTCTTC CASTLGYPDNEQFF